A selection of T cell receptor beta chains follows, all from one sample in a study of cytotoxic CD8 clonotypes in ibrutinib-treated CLL. Only in-frame clones appear in the TCRdb table, and some are missing; sequencing was by immunoSEQ multiplex PCR. The sample has about 140,000 clones, around 77% seen once. The material sequenced was PBMCs, taken after 12 months of ibrutinib treatment. These receptors were obtained from a human donor with chronic lymphocytic leukemia. The conserved cysteine and the conserved F or W are not part of the CDR3 here. Each record gives: CDR3 length, V gene, J gene, CDR3 protein.

>13|TRBV6-5|TRBJ2-7
ASSPPGVGSYEQY
>13|TRBV4-1|TRBJ2-1
ASSQGVSGNNEQF
>15|TRBV27|TRBJ2-7
ASRRGTGGPIAYEQY
>16|TRBV5-1|TRBJ2-7
ASSLGPGTGISSYEQY
>10|TRBV6-5|TRBJ2-7
ASSLGAGEQY
>12|TRBV6-5|TRBJ2-2
ASSYSDSTGELF
>12|TRBV18|TRBJ2-3
ASSPGLSTDTQY
>13|TRBV5-1|TRBJ1-1
ASSTGTGFNTEAF
>14|TRBV30|TRBJ2-1
AWSVLRDRVYNEQF
>11|TRBV6-5|TRBJ1-1
ASSQQGNPEAF
>12|TRBV4-2|TRBJ2-3
ASSQDRGTDTQY
>14|TRBV19|TRBJ1-2
ASSQIRDRGFGGYT
>16|TRBV10-3|TRBJ2-5
AISSRLAGETLQETQY
>12|TRBV18|TRBJ2-5
ASSPPGRGETQY
>12|TRBV16|TRBJ1-2
ASSQSQTDYGYT
>11|TRBV6-7|TRBJ2-7
ASSWDRTNEQY
>11|TRBV19|TRBJ2-5
ASSDTDRETQY
>12|TRBV7-2|TRBJ2-7
ASSLGQGHYEQY
>10|TRBV5-1|TRBJ2-1
ASSGGLQAPF
>12|TRBV14|TRBJ1-4
ASSRQPINEKLF
>11|TRBV7-9|TRBJ1-2
ATYGRTNYGYT
>12|TRBV14|TRBJ2-1
ASSQLGGYNEQF
>10|TRBV7-2|TRBJ2-7
ASSLSTYEQY
>12|TRBV5-1|TRBJ1-1
ASSRQGGGTEAF
>12|TRBV19|TRBJ1-3
ASSTGGSGNTIY
>11|TRBV25-1|TRBJ1-1
ASRATENTEAF
>12|TRBV2|TRBJ1-2
ASSDDQGSSGYT
>13|TRBV5-6|TRBJ2-1
ASSLYGSSYNEQF
>10|TRBV6-1|TRBJ1-2
ASRVANYGYT
>13|TRBV11-2|TRBJ1-1
ASSLFPDKNTEAF
>11|TRBV10-3|TRBJ2-2
AIGQVNTGELF
>11|TRBV12-5|TRBJ1-1
ASDKQGGTEAF
>8|TRBV7-9|TRBJ2-3
ASSLDTQY
>10|TRBV14|TRBJ2-5
ASSQYQGVKY
>12|TRBV6-6|TRBJ1-6
ASSYLPYNSPLH
>14|TRBV4-3|TRBJ1-2
ASSQGGSGGGYGYT
>11|TRBV7-2|TRBJ1-1
ASSLNQGRGAF
>11|TRBV7-6|TRBJ1-5
ASSTDRDQPQH
>12|TRBV2|TRBJ1-1
ASSTGGGRTEAF
>14|TRBV27|TRBJ2-1
ASSLSTSSYYNEQF
>12|TRBV6-5|TRBJ2-3
ASSYRRAGDTQY
>16|TRBV11-2|TRBJ2-1
ASSLARWTSGSSSEQF
>12|TRBV6-1|TRBJ2-7
ASSRTSGTYEQY
>12|TRBV5-1|TRBJ2-5
ASRGGIGEETQY
>9|TRBV4-3|TRBJ2-1
ASSQVGEQF
>12|TRBV15|TRBJ1-5
ATSNGQYNQPQH